Following are 27 T cell receptor beta chains from one sample sequenced in a study of T cells in Graves' hyperthyroidism and ophthalmopathy. RNA transcripts were the template for amplifying TCR beta CDR3 regions. The TCR CDR3 was amplified in a first-round RT-PCR using the HTBI primer set. Each CDR3 protein is one row after TCRdb ran MiXCR on the multiplex PCR reads. The sample lists 650,000 to 750,000 distinct CDR3 sequences, around 15% seen once, with 10% in the top ten. Sample: blood. These receptors were taken from a woman younger than 30 with Graves' hyperthyroidism.

Ten or more counts support this clonotype. The V gene is TRBV5-8, the J gene TRBJ1-2, with 8 nucleotides matching TRBD1. The CDR3 has 16 amino acids. Germline V CDR1 and CDR2: SGHTS, YDEGEE. V trimming: 0 bases; J trimming: 4 bases; junction bases outside the gene matches: 8. The CDR3 is CASSLDGRGPVYGYTF. The CDR3 DNA reads as TGTGCCAGCAGCTTGGACGGCAGGGGGCCGGTCTATGGCTACACCTTC.

The sample holds many counts of this clonotype. The V call is TRBV11-2, the J call TRBJ1-5; TRBD1 might be the D (5 bases). The ends were cut back, 1 base at V and 0 bases at J, with 10 bases in the middle. The CDR3 spans 16 residues. Per germline, CDR1 SGHAT and CDR2 FQNNGV. The CDR3: CASSLARGHSNQPQHF. The CDR3 DNA reads TGTGCCAGCAGCTTAGCTAGGGGCCATAGCAATCAGCCCCAGCATTTT.

Notes on this clonotype: A much more abundant neighbour one base away suggests this may be a read error. This sequence joins TRBV3-1 and TRBJ2-7, with 11 bases fitting TRBD2. Germline loops: CDR1 LGHDT, CDR2 YNNKEL (reference sequence). The CDR3 contains 15 residues. In DNA form, the CDR3 reads TGTGCCAGCAGCCAAGTACTAGCGGGAGAGTACGAGCAGCACTTC. It encodes CASSQVLAGEYEQHF.

This clonotype was recorded many times. The rearrangement uses TRBV4-3 and TRBJ1-2; TRBD1 is a possible D gene (6 bases). The V end lost 2 bases, the J end lost 2 bases, and 12 bases lay between the germline ends. This CDR3 has 15 amino acids. Germline lookup yields CDR1 LGHNA and CDR2 YSLEER. DNA for the CDR3: TGCGCCAGCAGCCAACAGGGGCAGGGGAACTATGGCTACACCTTC. It specifies CASSQQGQGNYGYTF.

In this sample, this clonotype turned up many times. This rearrangement joins TRBV12-5 to TRBJ1-1, with D possibly matching TRBD1 (5 bases). Germline lookup yields CDR1 LGHNT and CDR2 FRNRAP. The CDR3 has 20 residues. V was shortened by 0 bases and J by 6 bases, with 29 bases between the two germline ends. The CDR3 coding sequence is TGTGCTAGTGGTTTGGTACGGGCTGTTTGGCAGGGAGATCATCCCCCTGAAGCTTTCTTT. It is translated as CASGLVRAVWQGDHPPEAFF.

This clonotype appeared many times. This chain joins TRBV6-2 or TRBV6-3 and TRBJ1-4; D perhaps matches TRBD1 (5 bases). The CDR3 length is 15 residues. CDR1 MNHEY and CDR2 SVGEGT come from the germline V gene. Trimming left V 0 bases short and J 7 bases short, with 12 bases between. The CDR3 nucleotides are TGTGCCAGCAGTTACTCATTCTGGACATTTGAAAAACTGTTTTTT. Its protein is CASSYSFWTFEKLFF.

This clonotype was picked up a small number of times. The chain has TRBV30 and TRBJ1-1; D is unresolved. The germline V gene has CDR1 GTSNPN and CDR2 SVGIG (reference sequence). The V and J ends lost 2 bases and 0 bases respectively, with 7 bases between them. There are 13 residues in the CDR3. The CDR3 loop is CAWSFKLNTEAFF. The CDR3 nucleotides read TGTGCCTGGAGTTTTAAGCTGAACACTGAAGCTTTCTTT.

The sample holds a few counts of this clonotype. A much bigger clone sits one base away, suggesting this may be a read error. The chain links TRBV5-5 to TRBJ2-1; no firm D call. The CDR3 is 13 amino acids. CDR1 SGHKS and CDR2 YYEKEE come from the germline V gene (reference sequence). The CDR3 protein is CVSKEIDYNEQFF. The CDR3 bases are TGTGTCAGCAAGGAAATAGACTACAATGAGCAGTTCTTC.

This clonotype was seen ten or more times. This chain uses TRBV11-2 with TRBJ1-4, with 8 bases lining up with TRBD1. The CDR3 loop spans 14 amino acids. In germline, CDR1 is SGHAT, CDR2 FQNNGV. V lost 3 bases, J lost 6 bases, and 3 bases stayed unmatched. The CDR3 bases are TGTGCCAGCAGCTTTTGGACAGGGTATGAAAAACTGTTTTTT. It specifies CASSFWTGYEKLFF.

This clonotype was detected many times. The CDR3, as DNA: TGTGCCAGCAGTTTAGCTAGCCCTAGCACAGATACGCAGTATTTT. Protein product: CASSLASPSTDTQYF. The J gene is TRBJ2-3, the V gene TRBV28, with TRBD2 as a possible D gene (5 bases). Trimming shortened V by 2 bases and J by 0 bases, and 9 bases separated the two germline ends. CDR3 length equals 15 residues. CDR1 and CDR2 from the germline V gene are MDHEN and SYDVKM.

This clonotype was observed many times. This sequence joins TRBV7-3 and TRBJ2-3; 14 bases align to TRBD2. The V segment lost 3 bases and the J segment 7 bases; nucleotides outside the gene matches: 6. The CDR3 has 16 amino acids. Looked up from germline, CDR1 is SGHTA and CDR2 is FQGTGA. This chain's CDR3 is CASSLGLAGEGNTQYF. The CDR3 region has the DNA TGTGCCAGCAGCTTGGGACTAGCGGGAGAGGGCAATACGCAGTATTTT.

The rearrangement joins TRBV19 to TRBJ2-5; 10 bases map to TRBD2. This CDR3 spans 14 amino acids. V was pared by 5 bases and J by 5 bases, with 5 bases of the junction left unmatched. Per germline, CDR1 LNHDA and CDR2 SQIVND (reference sequence). The CDR3 protein is CASSRLAGYETQYF. DNA of the CDR3: TGTGCCAGTAGTCGACTAGCGGGTTATGAGACCCAGTACTTC.

This clonotype was seen repeatedly, ten times or more. The rearrangement joins TRBV20-1 to TRBJ2-7; 9 nucleotides line up with TRBD1. The CDR3 totals 18 residues. V was clipped by 0 bases and J by 4 bases; unmatched bases: 16. The germline gives CDR1 DFQATT, CDR2 SNEGSKA (reference sequence). The CDR3 coding sequence is TGCAGTGCTAGAGATCACGACCCTCAGGACAGGGGCCCATACGAGCAGTACTTC. It yields the protein CSARDHDPQDRGPYEQYF.

This clonotype has a count of ten or more. The chain links TRBV3-1 to TRBJ2-1; D is undetermined. The length of the CDR3 is 13 residues. V lost 0 bases to trimming and J lost 9 bases, with 9 bases between them. CDR1 and CDR2 (germline): LGHDT, YNNKEL (reference sequence). As DNA, the CDR3 is TGTGCCAGCAGCCAAGACCACCGCGGTGAGCAGTTCTTC. Translating gives CASSQDHRGEQFF.

This clonotype was detected ten times or more. The chain recombines TRBV13 with TRBJ2-2; tentative D call: TRBD2 (5 bases). The CDR3 loop spans 18 amino acids. Germline V gene lookup returns CDR1 PRHDT and CDR2 FYEKMQ (reference sequence). Trimming cost V 5 bases and J 0 bases, with 19 bases left between them. The CDR3 sequence is CASSPRGWVGSNTGELFF. In DNA form, the CDR3 reads TGTGCCAGCAGCCCCCGCGGGTGGGTAGGATCGAACACCGGGGAGCTGTTTTTT.

This clonotype appeared a few times. DNA of the CDR3: TGTGCCAGCAGCCTTGGGACCGGAACGGGCGATGAGCAGTTCTTC. It yields the protein CASSLGTGTGDEQFF. The chain employs TRBV14 and TRBJ2-1, with D perhaps given as TRBD1 or TRBD2 (5 bases each). V was trimmed by 4 bases and J by 8 bases, leaving 18 bases between them. There are 15 residues in the CDR3. Germline V gene sequence: CDR1 SGHDN, CDR2 FVKESK.

In this sample, this clonotype turned up a few times. This chain connects TRBV6-1 to TRBJ2-7, with TRBD1 matching over 8 bases. The V gene end was trimmed by 6 bases and the J gene end by 6 bases; junction bases not matched to a gene: 10. The CDR3 totals 14 residues. Germline loops: CDR1 MNHNS, CDR2 SASEGT. The CDR3 DNA is TGTGCCAGCAGCACCAGGACAGGGTTACCCGAGCAGTACTTC. It codes for CASSTRTGLPEQYF.

This clonotype showed up many times. This chain's CDR3 is CAWGRGVANTEAFF. CDR3 nucleotide sequence: TGTGCCTGGGGGAGGGGTGTTGCGAACACTGAAGCTTTCTTT. V gene TRBV30 combines with J gene TRBJ1-1, with D tentatively TRBD1 (5 bases). CDR3 length equals 14 residues. Germline V gene lookup returns CDR1 GTSNPN and CDR2 SVGIG (reference sequence). Trimming removed 5 bases from V and 1 base from J, with 14 bases in between.

The V and J genes are TRBV7-8 and TRBJ2-1; TRBD2 matches at 8 bases. Germline CDR1 and CDR2: SGHVS and FQNEAQ. The CDR3 extends over 15 amino acids. V lost 4 bases and J lost 5; bases outside the gene matches: 7. The DNA of the CDR3 is TGTGCCAGCAGCTCGGGACTAGTGGCCCACAATGAGCAGTTCTTC. It specifies CASSSGLVAHNEQFF.

The chain uses TRBV18 and TRBJ1-1, with 8 bases that match TRBD1. Trimming cost V 0 bases and J 6 bases; bases outside gene matches: 15. The CDR3 sequence is 18 residues long. Germline V gene lookup returns CDR1 KGHSH and CDR2 LQKENI. The CDR3 protein is CASSPPAVVQGAPAEAFF. In DNA, the CDR3 is TGTGCCAGCTCACCACCGGCCGTCGTTCAGGGGGCCCCGGCTGAAGCTTTCTTT.

The chain links TRBV6-1 to TRBJ2-1, with TRBD2 identical over 7 bases. The V gene's germline CDR1 is MNHNS and CDR2 SASEGT. The CDR3 consists of 13 residues. The J segment lost 15 bases and the V segment lost 5 bases, leaving 13 bases of the junction unmatched. As DNA, the CDR3 is TGTGCCAGCAGTTATTCGGGGGACGGGAGGCGGTTCTTC. As protein: CASSYSGDGRRFF.

As concerns this clonotype: A much larger clone is a single base away; this may be a read error. V usage is TRBV11-2 and J usage is TRBJ2-5; D is ambiguous. This CDR3 has 17 amino acids. V dropped 5 bases and J dropped 5 bases, with 24 bases sitting between them. CDR1 SGHAT and CDR2 FQNNGV come from the germline V gene. DNA for the CDR3: TGTGCCAGCAGCCAGATGAGCCGATTCGGTTTTGAGGAGACCCAGTACTTC. Translating it yields CASSQMSRFGFEETQYF.

V gene TRBV29-1 combines with J gene TRBJ2-3; D is undetermined. Germline V gene data show CDR1 as SQVTM and CDR2 as ANQGSEA. The CDR3 is 13 residues long. With 4 bases removed from V and 2 bases from J, the gap between germline ends came to 10 bases. The CDR3 sequence: CSVASLFTDTQYF. CDR3 nucleotide sequence: TGCAGCGTTGCCAGCTTATTCACAGATACGCAGTATTTT.

This chain links TRBV24-1 with TRBJ2-3; 11 bases agree with TRBD1. There are 16 residues in the CDR3. V gave up 2 bases and J gave up 7 bases; unmatched junction bases: 7. CDR1 KGHDR and CDR2 SFDVKD come from the germline V gene. The CDR3 bases are TGTGCCACCAGTGATTCGGGGACAGGGGGATTGAATACGCAGTATTTT. Translation gives CATSDSGTGGLNTQYF.

J is TRBJ1-2 and V is TRBV6-1; 8 bases align to TRBD1. Germline values: CDR1 MNHNS, CDR2 SASEGT. CDR3 length: 15 amino acids. V was clipped by 2 bases and J by 8 bases; unmatched bases: 10. The CDR3 DNA reads TGTGCCAGCAGTGAACTCATTCAGGGGGCGCGGGGCTACACCTTC. Protein sequence: CASSELIQGARGYTF.

This clonotype came up many times. The rearrangement links TRBV11-2 to TRBJ1-1; D unclear. The CDR3 spans 13 residues. Trimming removed 5 bases from V and 1 base from J, with 8 bases in between. Germline lookup yields CDR1 SGHAT and CDR2 FQNNGV. The CDR3 nucleotides read TGTGCCAGCAGCCGCGGTTGGAACACTGAAGCTTTCTTT. Translated: CASSRGWNTEAFF.

Many counts were recorded for this clonotype. The genes are TRBV2 and TRBJ1-2, with 12 bases lining up with TRBD1. There are 14 residues in the CDR3. V was pared by 6 bases and J by 8 bases, with 7 bases of the junction left unmatched. Germline V gives CDR1 SNHLY, CDR2 FYNNEI. CDR3 in amino acids: CASSRDRGLGGYTF. The DNA for the CDR3 is TGTGCCAGCAGCAGGGACAGGGGGCTGGGGGGCTACACCTTC.